The 32 T cell receptor beta chains below come from one sample, sequenced in a study of OX40 agonist ivuxolimab in advanced cancers. Using immunoSEQ multiplex PCR, the repertoire was profiled, and TCRdb retains in-frame clones only, with some absent. The sample has over 95,000 clones, about 80% seen once. This specimen was CD4+ or CD8+ T cells sorted from blood, taken in a trial of the OX40 agonist ivuxolimab. These receptors were obtained from an adult with an advanced solid tumor such as melanoma, head and neck, liver or kidney cancer.

The CDR3, as DNA: TGTGCCTGGAGTGGGAACCTCCCTCGGGAAAAACTGTTTTTT. This translates into CAWSGNLPREKLFF. The chain is built from TRBV30 and TRBJ1-4; D not resolved. The germline V gene encodes CDR1 GTSNPN and CDR2 SVGIG (reference sequence). CDR3 length: 14 residues. The V end was cut by 1 base, the J end by 8 bases, with 14 bases between.

The chain is built from TRBV11-2 and TRBJ2-2; D unresolved. The CDR3 length is 16 residues. The germline V and J ends were trimmed by 3 bases and 0 bases, with 11 bases remaining between them. CDR1 is SGHAT and CDR2 is FQNNGV in the germline V gene. For the CDR3, the DNA is TGTGCCAGCAGCTTGGGTCGGGCTACGAACACCGGGGAGCTGTTTTTT. It specifies CASSLGRATNTGELFF. The full variable domain, with the rest looked up from reference TRBV11-2 and TRBJ2-2, is EAGVAQSPRYKIIEKRQSVAFWCNPISGHATLYWYQQILGQGPKLLIQFQNNGVVDDSQLPKDRFSAERLKGVDSTLKIQPAKLEDSAVYLCASSLGRATNTGELFFGEGSRLTVL.

The V and J genes are TRBV6-5 and TRBJ1-1; 7 positions match TRBD1. Trimming cost V 6 bases and J 7 bases; bases outside gene matches: 5. Germline V gives CDR1 MNHEY, CDR2 SVGAGI. The CDR3 length is 12 residues. CDR3 in amino acids: CASRTGQLEAFF. The CDR3, as DNA: TGTGCCAGCAGAACGGGACAGCTTGAAGCTTTCTTT.

The V and J genes are TRBV6-5 and TRBJ2-2; D call uncertain. The CDR3 covers 14 residues. V was trimmed by 6 bases and J by 4 bases, leaving 12 bases between them. CDR1 and CDR2 from the germline V gene are MNHEY and SVGAGI. This chain's CDR3 is CASSYSTVTGELFF. The DNA for the CDR3 is TGTGCCAGCAGCTACAGCACAGTCACCGGGGAGCTGTTTTTT.

A single count supports this clone. This rearrangement joins TRBV19 to TRBJ1-4, with 7 nucleotides matching TRBD1. Germline-derived CDR1 and CDR2 are LNHDA and SQIVND (reference sequence). Trimming removed 3 bases from V and 8 bases from J; junction bases left unmatched: 6. The CDR3 extends over 14 amino acids. The DNA of the CDR3 is TGTGCCAGTAGTATCGCGACAGGGAACGAAAAACTGTTTTTT. Its translation: CASSIATGNEKLFF.

The rearrangement uses TRBV7-2 and TRBJ1-1, with TRBD1 as a possible D gene (5 bases). The CDR3 consists of 13 residues. V gave up 2 bases and J gave up 4 bases, with 8 bases separating them. Germline CDR1 SGHTA, CDR2 FQGNSA. CDR3 sequence (DNA): TGTGCCAGCAGCTTATGGGGCAGCACTGAAGCTTTCTTT. Protein sequence: CASSLWGSTEAFF.

The chain uses TRBV2 and TRBJ1-1; 7 positions match TRBD1. V lost 7 bases, J lost 5 bases, and 7 bases stayed unmatched. Germline lookup yields CDR1 SNHLY and CDR2 FYNNEI. There are 13 residues in the CDR3. The CDR3 spells CASIRQGGTEAFF. The CDR3 coding sequence is TGTGCCAGCATACGACAGGGCGGAACTGAAGCTTTCTTT. The variable domain in full, with the rest retrieved from reference TRBV2 and TRBJ1-1, is EPEVTQTPSHQVTQMGQEVILRCVPISNHLYFYWYRQILGQKVEFLVSFYNNEISEKSEIFDDQFSVERPDGSNFTLKIRSTKLEDSAMYFCASIRQGGTEAFFGQGTRLTVV.

V usage is TRBV2 and J usage is TRBJ2-5, with 8 bases matching TRBD1. Trimming at V came to 7 bases and at J to 5 bases, leaving 3 bases not matched to a gene. CDR1 and CDR2 (germline): SNHLY, FYNNEI. The CDR3 has 12 amino acids. In DNA form, the CDR3 reads TGTGCCAGCATGCGGACAGGGGAGACCCAGTACTTC. Translated: CASMRTGETQYF.

The V call is TRBV15, the J call TRBJ2-7; D uncertain. V dropped 7 bases and J dropped 2 bases, with 15 bases sitting between them. There are 14 residues in the CDR3. Germline CDR1 is LNHNV and CDR2 is YYDKDF (reference sequence). The DNA for the CDR3 is TGTGCCACCAACAGTCGTGTCGGCACCTACGAGCAGTACTTC. Protein sequence: CATNSRVGTYEQYF. Together with reference TRBV15 and TRBJ2-7, the CDR3 gives the full variable domain: DAMVIQNPRYQVTQFGKPVTLSCSQTLNHNVMYWYQQKSSQAPKLLFHYYDKDFNNEADTPDNFQSRRPNTSFCFLDIRSPGLGDTAMYLCATNSRVGTYEQYFGPGTRLTVT.

V gene TRBV18 combines with J gene TRBJ2-1, with 11 nucleotides matching TRBD2. Germline V gives CDR1 KGHSH, CDR2 LQKENI. The CDR3 is 14 amino acids. The trim removed 2 bases at V and 8 bases at J, leaving 2 bases unmatched. The CDR3 DNA reads as TGTGCCAGCTCACCAATAGCGGGAGGGTATGAGCAGTTCTTC. Translated, it gives CASSPIAGGYEQFF.

The chain uses TRBV19 and TRBJ2-7, with TRBD2 matching over 9 bases. Germline CDR1 reads LNHDA; CDR2 reads SQIVND (reference sequence). The CDR3 extends over 14 amino acids. The V and J ends lost 8 bases and 3 bases, in that order; junction bases with no gene match: 8. Here the CDR3 DNA reads TGTGCCAGTTCGGGTAGCGGGAGCCTCTACGAGCAGTACTTC. It yields the protein CASSGSGSLYEQYF. The full variable domain, completed using reference TRBV19 and TRBJ2-7, is DGGITQSPKYLFRKEGQNVTLSCEQNLNHDAMYWYRQDPGQGLRLIYYSQIVNDFQKGDIAEGYSVSREKKESFPLTVTSAQKNPTAFYLCASSGSGSLYEQYFGPGTRLTVT.

V usage is TRBV10-1 and J usage is TRBJ1-1; D remains unclear. The CDR3 contains 12 residues. Trimming took off 4 bases at V and 8 bases at J, with 11 bases between the two ends. CDR1 WNHNN and CDR2 SYGVQD come from the germline V gene (reference sequence). The CDR3 protein is CASSVDKTEAFF. The DNA for the CDR3 is TGCGCCAGCAGTGTTGACAAAACAGAAGCTTTCTTT.

The chain combines TRBV20-1 with TRBJ2-5; 9 bases align to TRBD1. The better agreement between TRBJ2-7 and the DNA end casts doubt on the J call. The length of the CDR3 is 11 residues. Germline CDR1 is DFQATT and CDR2 is SNEGSKA (reference sequence). The DNA for the CDR3 is TGCAGCGGACAGGGGACGGACGAGCAGTACTTC. Residues: CSGQGTDEQYF.

J is TRBJ1-3 and V is TRBV2; 7 bases map to TRBD1. CDR1 and CDR2 (germline): SNHLY, FYNNEI. V shed 7 bases, J shed 0 bases, and the junction held 9 bases outside the gene matches. This CDR3 contains 16 residues. The DNA of the CDR3 is TGTGCCAGCACGGGACAGCCACAACTCTCTGGAAACACCATATATTTT. Translation gives CASTGQPQLSGNTIYF.

The V and J genes are TRBV7-2 and TRBJ1-5; D is ambiguous. The CDR3 runs 15 residues. Per germline, CDR1 SGHTA and CDR2 FQGNSA. The ends were cut back, 1 base at V and 2 bases at J, with 9 bases in the middle. The CDR3 DNA sequence: TGTGCCAGCAGCTTAGATATCGGGGGCAATCAGCCCCAGCATTTT. Translating gives CASSLDIGGNQPQHF.

The CDR3 DNA follows: TGCGCCAGCAGACTAGCGGGGGGGCCCAATGAGCAGTTCTTC. Translating it yields CASRLAGGPNEQFF. The chain combines TRBV10-2 with TRBJ2-1; 13 nucleotides line up with TRBD2. V gave up 6 bases and J gave up 6 bases; unmatched junction bases: 2. In germline, CDR1 is WSHSY, CDR2 SAAADI. This CDR3 comprises 14 residues.

This clone was picked up a small number of times. This chain uses TRBV28 with TRBJ1-1, with no clear D. This CDR3 contains 11 residues. Trimming pared 6 bases from V and 11 bases from J, leaving 13 bases between. The germline V gene has CDR1 MDHEN and CDR2 SYDVKM. This CDR3 reads CASSSNTRAFF. The CDR3 bases are TGTGCCAGCAGCTCAAACACCAGGGCTTTCTTT.

The genes are TRBV9 and TRBJ2-1; D possibly matches TRBD1 or TRBD2 (5 bases each). Trimming removed 7 bases from V and 0 bases from J, with 14 bases in between. Germline V gene sequence: CDR1 SGDLS, CDR2 YYNGEE. This CDR3 contains 15 residues. The chain's CDR3 is CASLPGPSSYNEQFF. CDR3 bases: TGTGCCAGCCTCCCGGGACCCAGCTCCTACAATGAGCAGTTCTTC.

The genes are TRBV19 and TRBJ1-5; no clear D gene. CDR3 size: 14 residues. The germline V gene encodes CDR1 LNHDA and CDR2 SQIVND (reference sequence). V lost 5 bases and J 4 bases, leaving 12 bases between the germline ends. This CDR3 is CASSLPAFNQPQHF. DNA for the CDR3: TGTGCCAGTAGTCTGCCAGCCTTTAATCAGCCCCAGCATTTT.

The chain combines TRBV7-2 with TRBJ2-7; D may be TRBD1 or TRBD2 (5 bases each). CDR1 and CDR2 (germline): SGHTA, FQGNSA. V was cut by 6 bases and J by 3 bases, with 21 bases left in between. The CDR3 consists of 16 residues. The CDR3 bases are TGTGCCAGCAGATCTAGCTCCGGGACGGGGAACTACGAGCAGTACTTC. It codes for CASRSSSGTGNYEQYF.

The chain carries TRBV2 and TRBJ1-4; 8 bases line up with TRBD1. Germline-derived CDR1 and CDR2 are SNHLY and FYNNEI. The CDR3 has 14 amino acids. J lost 3 bases, V lost 6 bases, and 3 bases had no gene match. This CDR3 is CASRQQGANEKLFF. The CDR3 nucleotides are TGTGCCAGCAGACAACAGGGGGCTAATGAAAAACTGTTTTTT.

The rearrangement uses TRBV18 and TRBJ1-3; 7 bases line up with TRBD1. The CDR3 covers 16 residues. CDR1 is KGHSH, CDR2 LQKENI, per germline. V dropped 6 bases and J dropped 4; count of bases not matched to a gene: 12. The CDR3 sequence: CASSPTGRGLGNTIYF. The DNA for the CDR3 is TGTGCCAGCTCGCCAACCGGAAGGGGGCTGGGAAACACCATATATTTT.

The V call is TRBV7-9, the J call TRBJ2-7; D might be TRBD1 or TRBD2, each matching 6 bases. This CDR3 comprises 16 residues. The germline CDR1 and CDR2 sequences are SEHNR and FQNEAQ (reference sequence). V was cut by 2 bases and J by 4 bases, with 18 bases left in between. The CDR3 region has the DNA TGTGCCAGCAGCTTATCCATCGGTGGGGGGCGATACGAGCAGTACTTC. Protein product: CASSLSIGGGRYEQYF. The variable domain in full, with the rest retrieved from reference TRBV7-9 and TRBJ2-7, is DTGVSQNPRHKITKRGQNVTFRCDPISEHNRLYWYRQTLGQGPEFLTYFQNEAQLEKSRLLSDRFSAERPKGSFSTLEIQRTEQGDSAMYLCASSLSIGGGRYEQYFGPGTRLTVT.

The J gene is TRBJ2-7, the V gene TRBV2; D unclear. V was pared by 3 bases and J by 3 bases, with 6 bases between. The length of the CDR3 is 12 residues. The germline V gene encodes CDR1 SNHLY and CDR2 FYNNEI. CDR3 nucleotides: TGTGCCAGCAGTGAGGGTCTCTACGAGCAGTACTTC. Residues: CASSEGLYEQYF.

This sequence joins TRBV28 and TRBJ2-3; TRBD1 agrees at 11 bases. The V segment lost 10 bases and the J segment 5 bases; nucleotides outside the gene matches: 11. CDR1 MDHEN and CDR2 SYDVKM come from the germline V gene. The CDR3 covers 15 residues. CDR3 amino acids: CATGLGGTGGDTQYF. CDR3 DNA sequence: TGTGCCACCGGACTCGGGGGGACAGGGGGAGATACGCAGTATTTT.

The CDR3 DNA reads TGTGCCAGTACCGCGAGGGGGGGATTTCAGCCCCAGCATTTT. This gives the protein CASTARGGFQPQHF. The V and J genes are TRBV19 and TRBJ1-5; D is perhaps TRBD1 (6 bases). This CDR3 contains 14 residues. Germline loops: CDR1 LNHDA, CDR2 SQIVND (reference sequence). The V and J ends lost 7 bases and 6 bases respectively, with 16 bases between them.

The rearrangement uses TRBV28 and TRBJ1-5; D perhaps matches TRBD1 (6 bases). Trimming removed 4 bases at V and 16 bases at J, with 14 bases between. The CDR3 runs 11 residues. Germline V CDR1 and CDR2: MDHEN, SYDVKM. The CDR3 sequence is CASSWSGTSHF. CDR3 DNA: TGTGCCAGCAGTTGGAGCGGGACAAGCCATTTT.

This sequence joins TRBV15 and TRBJ1-4, with D hard to call. Looked up from germline, CDR1 is LNHNV and CDR2 is YYDKDF (reference sequence). Trimming took off 8 bases at V and 8 bases at J, with 15 bases between the two ends. This CDR3 is built from 13 residues. The CDR3 spells CATLRTGKEKLFF. Here the CDR3 DNA reads TGTGCCACCCTTAGGACGGGAAAAGAAAAACTGTTTTTT.

DNA of the CDR3: TGTGCCAGCAGCCGCGGTTCAGGGGGAACCGGGGAGCTGTTTTTT. Translation: CASSRGSGGTGELFF. J is TRBJ2-2 and V is TRBV5-4, with 7 bases that match TRBD1. The CDR3 covers 15 residues. Per germline, CDR1 SGHNT and CDR2 YYREEE (reference sequence). The J segment lost 5 bases and the V segment lost 4 bases, leaving 8 bases of the junction unmatched.

V usage is TRBV7-9 and J usage is TRBJ2-5, with D perhaps TRBD1 (5 bases). The ends were cut back, 5 bases at V and 4 bases at J, with 20 bases in the middle. CDR1 is SEHNR, CDR2 FQNEAQ, per germline (reference sequence). The CDR3 extends over 16 amino acids. The chain's CDR3 is CASSEGRAELPETQYF. DNA for the CDR3: TGTGCCAGCAGCGAAGGCAGGGCCGAACTCCCAGAGACCCAGTACTTC.

The V gene is TRBV9, the J gene TRBJ2-5, with no clear D. Germline-derived CDR1 and CDR2 are SGDLS and YYNGEE. The CDR3 length is 15 residues. The V gene lost 0 bases and the J gene lost 1 base, with 10 bases spanning the gap. The CDR3 region has the DNA TGTGCCAGCAGCGTAGGTCGGATCCGCCAAGAGACCCAGTACTTC. The encoded protein is CASSVGRIRQETQYF.

The V gene is TRBV7-2, the J gene TRBJ2-2, with no clear D. Germline V gene data show CDR1 as SGHTA and CDR2 as FQGNSA. This CDR3 is built from 14 residues. The V gene lost 1 base and the J gene lost 6 bases, with 9 bases spanning the gap. CDR3 nucleotides: TGTGCCAGCAGCTTAGGGCTAGAGGCCGGGGAGCTGTTTTTT. Protein product: CASSLGLEAGELFF. Based on the CDR3 plus reference TRBV7-2 and TRBJ2-2, the full variable domain is GAGVSQSPSNKVTEKGKDVELRCDPISGHTALYWYRQSLGQGLEFLIYFQGNSAPDKSGLPSDRFSAERTGGSVSTLTIQRTQQEDSAVYLCASSLGLEAGELFFGEGSRLTVL.